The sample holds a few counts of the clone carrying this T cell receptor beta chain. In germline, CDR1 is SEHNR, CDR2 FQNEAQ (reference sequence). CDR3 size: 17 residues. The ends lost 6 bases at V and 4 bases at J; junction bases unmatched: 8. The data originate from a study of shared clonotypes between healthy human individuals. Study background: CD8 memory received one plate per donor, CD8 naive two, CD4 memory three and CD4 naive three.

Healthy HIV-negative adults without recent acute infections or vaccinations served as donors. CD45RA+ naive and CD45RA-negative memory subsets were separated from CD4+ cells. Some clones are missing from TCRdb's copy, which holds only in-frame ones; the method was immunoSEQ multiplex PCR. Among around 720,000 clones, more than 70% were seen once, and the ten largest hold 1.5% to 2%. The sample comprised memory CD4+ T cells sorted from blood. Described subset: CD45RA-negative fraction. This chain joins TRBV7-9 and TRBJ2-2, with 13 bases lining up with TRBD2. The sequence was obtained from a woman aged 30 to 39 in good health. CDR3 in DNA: TGTGCCAGCAGTCCCGGACTAGCGGGAGTCGGCACCGGGGAGCTGTTTTTT. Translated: CASSPGLAGVGTGELFF.